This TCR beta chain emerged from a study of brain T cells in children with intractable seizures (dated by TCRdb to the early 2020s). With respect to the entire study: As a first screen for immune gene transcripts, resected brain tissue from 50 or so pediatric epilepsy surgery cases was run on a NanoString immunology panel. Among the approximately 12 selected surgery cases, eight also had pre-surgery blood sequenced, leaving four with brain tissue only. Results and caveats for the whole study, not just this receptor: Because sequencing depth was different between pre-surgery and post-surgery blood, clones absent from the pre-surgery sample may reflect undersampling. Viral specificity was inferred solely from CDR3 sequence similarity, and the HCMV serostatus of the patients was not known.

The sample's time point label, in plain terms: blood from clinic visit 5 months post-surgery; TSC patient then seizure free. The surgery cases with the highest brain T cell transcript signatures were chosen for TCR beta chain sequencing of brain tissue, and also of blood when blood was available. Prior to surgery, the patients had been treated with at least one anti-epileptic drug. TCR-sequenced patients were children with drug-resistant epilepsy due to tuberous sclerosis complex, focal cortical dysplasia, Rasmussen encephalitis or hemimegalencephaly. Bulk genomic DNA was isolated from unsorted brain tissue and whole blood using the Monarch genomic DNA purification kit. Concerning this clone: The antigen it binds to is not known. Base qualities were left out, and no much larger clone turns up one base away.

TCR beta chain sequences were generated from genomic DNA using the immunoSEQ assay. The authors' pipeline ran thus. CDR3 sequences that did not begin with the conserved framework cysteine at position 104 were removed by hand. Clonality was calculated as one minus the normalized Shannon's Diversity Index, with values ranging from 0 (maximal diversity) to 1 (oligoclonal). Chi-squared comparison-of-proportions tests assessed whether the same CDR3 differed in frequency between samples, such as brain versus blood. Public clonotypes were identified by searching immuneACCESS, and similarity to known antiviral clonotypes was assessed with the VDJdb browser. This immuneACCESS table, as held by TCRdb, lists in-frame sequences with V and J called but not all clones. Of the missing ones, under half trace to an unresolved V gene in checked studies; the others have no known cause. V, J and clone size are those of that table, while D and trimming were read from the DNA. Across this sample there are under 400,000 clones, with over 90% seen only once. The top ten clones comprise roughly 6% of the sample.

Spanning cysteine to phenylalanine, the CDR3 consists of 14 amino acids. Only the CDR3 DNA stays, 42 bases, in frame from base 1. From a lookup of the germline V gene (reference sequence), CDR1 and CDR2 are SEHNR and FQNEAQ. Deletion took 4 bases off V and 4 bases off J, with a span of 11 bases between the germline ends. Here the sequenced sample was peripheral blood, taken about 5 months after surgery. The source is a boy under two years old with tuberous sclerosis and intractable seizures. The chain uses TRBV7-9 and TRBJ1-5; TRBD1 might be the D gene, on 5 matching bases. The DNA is TGTGCCAGCAGCTACGGGACGGGAAATCAGCCCCAGCATTTT. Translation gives CASSYGTGNQPQHF.